The 30 T cell receptor beta chains below come from one sample, sequenced in a study of T cells in Graves' hyperthyroidism and ophthalmopathy. Amplification yielded TCR beta CDR3 regions, with RNA transcripts as the source. The study used the HTBI primer set for a first-round RT-PCR of the TCR CDR3. TCRdb re-analysed the multiplex PCR reads in MiXCR, keeping a single row per CDR3 protein. Among approximately 400,000 distinct CDR3 sequences listed, 15% to 18% were seen once. Source material: blood. Receptors originate from a woman aged 18-35 years with Graves' hyperthyroidism that later progressed to Graves' ophthalmopathy.

This clonotype came up a few times. The V call is TRBV6-1, the J call TRBJ1-1, with D possibly being TRBD1 (6 bases). V lost 6 bases and J lost 1, with 12 bases in between. Germline V gene data show CDR1 as MNHNS and CDR2 as SASEGT. The CDR3 sequence is 14 residues long. CDR3 region: CASRGGHGNTEAFF. The DNA of the CDR3 is TGTGCCAGCAGGGGGGGACACGGGAACACTGAAGCTTTCTTT.

This clonotype was recorded many times. The chain links TRBV27 to TRBJ2-1; 9 bases map to TRBD2. J was trimmed by 10 bases and V by 3 bases; bases with no gene match: 7. In germline, CDR1 is MNHEY, CDR2 SMNVEV (reference sequence). CDR3 length: 14 amino acids. In DNA, the CDR3 is TGTGCCAGCAGTTTCCGACTAGCGGAGACAGAGCAGTTCTTC. Residues: CASSFRLAETEQFF.

This clonotype was found many times. This chain links TRBV5-1 with TRBJ1-5; D unresolved. Germline CDR1 and CDR2: SGHRS and YFSETQ. V was shortened by 4 bases and J by 2 bases, with 7 bases between the two germline ends. There are 13 residues in the CDR3. As DNA, the CDR3 is TGCGCCAGCAGCATCATGGGCAATCAGCCCCAGCATTTT. Its protein is CASSIMGNQPQHF. Full variable domain (missing parts from reference TRBV5-1 and TRBJ1-5): KAGVTQTPRYLIKTRGQQVTLSCSPISGHRSVSWYQQTPGQGLQFLFEYFSETQRNKGNFPGRFSGRQFSNSRSEMNVSTLELGDSALYLCASSIMGNQPQHFGDGTRLSIL.

This clonotype was seen once. A junction boundary mismatches the germline segment, possibly from a read error. The rearrangement joins TRBV6-1 to TRBJ1-1, with unresolved D. There are 14 residues in the CDR3. Germline V CDR1 and CDR2: MNHNS, SASEGT. The DNA for the CDR3 is TGTGCCAGCAGCCCGGGGTTGCCGAACACTGAAGCTTTGTTT. It codes for CASSPGLPNTEALF.

This clonotype was found many times. The chain carries TRBV7-2 and TRBJ1-1; D is ambiguous. This CDR3 has 13 residues. The ends were cut back, 5 bases at V and 1 base at J, with 8 bases in the middle. Germline loops: CDR1 SGHTA, CDR2 FQGNSA. In DNA, the CDR3 is TGTGCCAGCAGCCCCCTACGGAACACTGAAGCTTTCTTT. This encodes CASSPLRNTEAFF. The whole variable domain, remainder taken from reference TRBV7-2 and TRBJ1-1, is GAGVSQSPSNKVTEKGKDVELRCDPISGHTALYWYRQSLGQGLEFLIYFQGNSAPDKSGLPSDRFSAERTGGSVSTLTIQRTQQEDSAVYLCASSPLRNTEAFFGQGTRLTVV.

This clonotype was recorded at least ten times. V gene TRBV28 combines with J gene TRBJ2-3; D may be TRBD2 (5 bases). The CDR3 loop spans 16 amino acids. CDR1 is MDHEN and CDR2 is SYDVKM in the germline V gene. V was shortened by 2 bases and J by 2 bases, with 14 bases between the two germline ends. As DNA, the CDR3 is TGTGCCAGCAGTTTAGTTAACCAGCGGCTCACAGATACGCAGTATTTT. Its translation is CASSLVNQRLTDTQYF.

This clonotype showed up just a few times. The genes are TRBV7-9 and TRBJ1-1; D remains unclear. Germline V gene sequence: CDR1 SEHNR, CDR2 FQNEAQ (reference sequence). V shed 4 bases and J shed 7 bases, with 19 bases lying between them. The CDR3 contains 15 residues. CDR3 residues: CASSSLGESGLEAFF. The CDR3 DNA reads TGTGCCAGCAGCTCACTCGGGGAAAGTGGGCTTGAAGCTTTCTTT.

In this sample, this clonotype turned up many times. The chain uses TRBV24-1 and TRBJ2-1; D ambiguous. The ends were cut back, 2 bases at V and 13 bases at J, with 11 bases in the middle. In germline, CDR1 is KGHDR, CDR2 SFDVKD. CDR3 length equals 12 residues. For the CDR3, the DNA is TGTGCCACCAGTGATTCCGGACGCGCTCAGTTCTTC. This sequence encodes CATSDSGRAQFF.

This clonotype occurred a few times. The CDR3 reads CASSHRAYNSPLHF. In DNA, the CDR3 is TGCGCCAGCAGCCACCGGGCATATAATTCACCCCTCCACTTT. The chain combines TRBV4-3 with TRBJ1-6; D is ambiguous. CDR3 length equals 14 residues. Germline CDR1 LGHNA, CDR2 YSLEER. The V gene lost 3 bases and the J gene lost 4 bases, with 7 bases spanning the gap.

The table lists this clonotype with a few counts. The chain links TRBV28 to TRBJ1-3; D gene ambiguous. The length of the CDR3 is 12 residues. CDR1 is MDHEN and CDR2 is SYDVKM in the germline V gene. V lost 4 bases and J 6 bases, leaving 7 bases between the germline ends. The CDR3 nucleotides read TGTGCCAGCAGTTCCCGGGTAAACACCATATATTTT. Its translation is CASSSRVNTIYF.

This clonotype was counted a few times. This sequence joins TRBV28 and TRBJ1-3, with D uncertain. The CDR3 runs to 13 residues. Trimming removed 10 bases at V and 5 bases at J, with 15 bases between. Germline lookup yields CDR1 MDHEN and CDR2 SYDVKM. CDR3: CATRITARNTIYF. In DNA form, the CDR3 reads TGTGCCACCAGAATTACAGCCAGAAACACCATATATTTT.

The genes are TRBV5-1 and TRBJ2-5, with unresolved D. V dropped 5 bases and J dropped 2 bases, with 16 bases sitting between them. This CDR3 spans 15 amino acids. Germline loops: CDR1 SGHRS, CDR2 YFSETQ. This chain's CDR3 is CASSAMGSGQETQYF. The DNA of the CDR3 is TGCGCCAGCAGTGCGATGGGGTCTGGGCAAGAGACCCAGTACTTC.

This clonotype has only a few counts. The V and J genes are TRBV7-6 and TRBJ2-7; possibly TRBD2 for D (6 bases). The germline V and J ends were trimmed by 2 bases and 2 bases, with 10 bases remaining between them. Germline V gene sequence: CDR1 SGHVS, CDR2 FNYEAQ. This CDR3 comprises 14 residues. As DNA, the CDR3 is TGTGCCAGCAGCTTATGGGCGGGACCCTACGAGCAGTACTTC. It encodes CASSLWAGPYEQYF.

This clonotype has a handful of counts. This chain connects TRBV9 to TRBJ2-5; the D is unclear. Germline values: CDR1 SGDLS, CDR2 YYNGEE. This CDR3 region has 15 residues. V was trimmed by 1 base and J by 2 bases, leaving 12 bases between them. CDR3 bases: TGTGCCAGCAGCGTATCATTGGCCGGGCAAGAGACCCAGTACTTC. This gives the protein CASSVSLAGQETQYF.

The chain recombines TRBV6-1 with TRBJ2-7, with 13 nucleotides matching TRBD2. Germline values: CDR1 MNHNS, CDR2 SASEGT. Unmatched junction bases numbered 10, after V lost 6 bases and J lost 5 bases. The CDR3 spans 16 residues. The CDR3 is CASSNGLAGVLHEQYF. The CDR3 coding sequence is TGTGCCAGCAGCAACGGACTAGCGGGAGTACTCCACGAGCAGTACTTC.

Worth noting for this clonotype: This sequence may be a read error, since a much larger clone differs from it by one base. The chain uses TRBV6-2 or TRBV6-3 and TRBJ2-5; TRBD2 might be the D (7 bases). Germline V CDR1 and CDR2: MNHEY, SVGEGT. CDR3 size: 15 residues. The CDR3 nucleotides read TGTGCCAGCAGTAGAGGGACCGGAGGGGGGGAGACCCTGTACTTC. Its protein product is CASSRGTGGGETLYF.

In this sample, this clonotype turned up a few times. J is TRBJ1-2 and V is TRBV29-1; D remains ambiguous. The CDR3 length is 11 residues. V was cut by 1 base and J by 8 bases, with 8 bases left in between. Germline lookup yields CDR1 SQVTM and CDR2 ANQGSEA. The CDR3 spells CSVEGGWGYTF. The CDR3 DNA reads TGCAGCGTTGAAGGGGGTTGGGGCTACACCTTC.

V gene TRBV4-2 combines with J gene TRBJ2-3; D is possibly TRBD2 (6 bases). V was cut by 2 bases and J by 6 bases, with 15 bases left in between. CDR1 LGHNA and CDR2 YNFKEQ come from the germline V gene. CDR3 length: 15 residues. CDR3 nucleotide sequence: TGTGCCAGCAGCCAAATGGAGGGAAAAGAGGATACGCAGTATTTT. Amino acids: CASSQMEGKEDTQYF.

J is TRBJ2-7 and V is TRBV27, with 11 bases aligning to TRBD2. With 8 bases clipped from V and 3 bases from J, the junction kept 9 bases outside the gene matches. The CDR3 spans 15 residues. Germline CDR1 MNHEY, CDR2 SMNVEV (reference sequence). As DNA, the CDR3 is TGTGCCAGCTCCCCTCTGCTAGCGGGAGGCTACGAGCAGTACTTC. Translated, it gives CASSPLLAGGYEQYF.

Of note for this clonotype: A much larger clone is a single base away; this may be a read error. The CDR3 sequence: CATSRGLRGGYTF. The CDR3 region has the DNA TGTGCCACCAGCAGAGGCCTACGGGGTGGCTACACCTTC. The V gene is TRBV15, the J gene TRBJ1-2; no clear D. Germline V gene lookup returns CDR1 LNHNV and CDR2 YYDKDF (reference sequence). Between the trimmed V and J ends, which lost 1 base and 7 bases, there was a span of 10 bases. The CDR3 consists of 13 residues.

This clonotype was detected ten times or more. The V call is TRBV6-2 or TRBV6-3, the J call TRBJ1-5; D remains unclear. The CDR3 is 16 amino acids. Germline V gene sequence: CDR1 MNHEY, CDR2 SVGEGT. Trimming pared 0 bases from V and 0 bases from J, leaving 9 bases between. The DNA of the CDR3 is TGTGCCAGCAGTTACTCGGCGCCGTATAGCAATCAGCCCCAGCATTTT. Translation gives CASSYSAPYSNQPQHF.

This clonotype has just a few counts. V gene TRBV28 combines with J gene TRBJ2-1; TRBD2 matches at 7 bases. V was pared by 6 bases and J by 4 bases, with 12 bases of the junction left unmatched. Germline V gene data show CDR1 as MDHEN and CDR2 as SYDVKM. The CDR3 runs 16 residues. The CDR3 DNA is TGTGCCAGCAGGACACGGGACTACCGCGAGTACAATGAGCAGTTCTTC. It translates to CASRTRDYREYNEQFF.

This clonotype is a singleton in its sample. The chain uses TRBV19 and TRBJ1-6; D is ambiguous. Between the trimmed V and J ends, which lost 3 bases and 7 bases, there was a span of 7 bases. The CDR3 sequence is 13 residues long. Per germline, CDR1 LNHDA and CDR2 SQIVND (reference sequence). The CDR3 DNA reads as TGTGCCAGTAGTATTAGAGAGAATTCACCCCTCCACTTT. Translation gives CASSIRENSPLHF.

This clonotype was observed a handful of times. The J gene is TRBJ1-2, the V gene TRBV6-1, with TRBD1 matching 7 bases. V dropped 6 bases and J dropped 3; count of bases not matched to a gene: 13. CDR1 and CDR2 (germline): MNHNS, SASEGT. The CDR3 spans 16 residues. The chain's CDR3 is CASRSDPGTDYYGYTF. DNA for the CDR3: TGTGCCAGCAGATCAGACCCCGGGACAGACTACTATGGCTACACCTTC.

The sample holds many counts of this clonotype. J is TRBJ2-5 and V is TRBV5-4; D remains unclear. Germline lookup yields CDR1 SGHNT and CDR2 YYREEE (reference sequence). The CDR3 has 14 amino acids. Trimming left V 4 bases short and J 1 base short, with 11 bases between. CDR3 sequence (DNA): TGTGCCAGCAGCGCCGGACCCGTCCAAGAGACCCAGTACTTC. Translated: CASSAGPVQETQYF.

This clonotype appeared many times. V is TRBV11-3 and J is TRBJ2-1; TRBD2 matches 8 bases. V trimming: 3 bases; J trimming: 5 bases; junction bases outside the gene matches: 6. From germline, CDR1 is SGHNT and CDR2 YENEEA. The CDR3 length is 15 residues. CDR3 in DNA: TGTGCCAGCAGCTTCGCCGGGACTAGGGACAATGAGCAGTTCTTC. Translation gives CASSFAGTRDNEQFF.

The rearrangement joins TRBV4-1 to TRBJ2-7; D perhaps matches TRBD1 (6 bases). CDR1 and CDR2 (germline): MGHRA, YSYEKL. Trimming stripped 0 bases from V and 2 bases from J, with 14 bases between. CDR3 length equals 16 residues. CDR3 in amino acids: CASSQEGTQGTYEQYF. DNA of the CDR3: TGCGCCAGCAGCCAAGAGGGAACACAGGGAACCTACGAGCAGTACTTC.

The chain recombines TRBV28 with TRBJ2-3; D is perhaps TRBD2 (5 bases). V was trimmed by 6 bases and J by 1 base, leaving 20 bases between them. The V gene's germline CDR1 is MDHEN and CDR2 SYDVKM. The CDR3 is made up of 17 amino acids. The CDR3 DNA sequence: TGTGCCAGCAGCCCTTGGGTGGGGAGAACCGGCACAGATACGCAGTATTTT. The encoded protein is CASSPWVGRTGTDTQYF.

This clonotype was observed many times. The rearrangement links TRBV20-1 to TRBJ2-7, with 7 nucleotides matching TRBD1. The CDR3 length is 14 residues. J lost 2 bases, V lost 5 bases, and 9 bases had no gene match. Germline loops: CDR1 DFQATT, CDR2 SNEGSKA (reference sequence). For the CDR3, the DNA is TGCAGTGCTGCCACAGGGGTCAATCCCTACGAGCAGTACTTC. Its translation: CSAATGVNPYEQYF.

This clonotype was seen many times. The J gene is TRBJ2-7, the V gene TRBV18; TRBD2 matches at 12 bases. Germline V gene data show CDR1 as KGHSH and CDR2 as LQKENI. The CDR3 sequence is 15 residues long. The ends lost 4 bases at V and 5 bases at J; junction bases unmatched: 6. The CDR3 region has the DNA TGTGCCAGCTCACTGACTAGCGGGAGAGGCGACGAGCAGTACTTC. This sequence encodes CASSLTSGRGDEQYF.